The 32 T cell receptor beta chains below come from one sample, sequenced in a study of blood T cell repertoires in COVID-19. Assay used: immunoSEQ multiplex PCR; TCRdb lists only in-frame clones, some missing. The sample lists 200,000 to 300,000 clones, 84% occurring once. The sequenced sample consisted of peripheral blood. The receptors were gathered from a man aged 50-60 years with acute or convalescent COVID-19.

This chain connects TRBV9 to TRBJ1-1; D gene ambiguous. CDR3 length equals 13 residues. Trimming removed 2 bases from V and 2 bases from J, with 7 bases in between. Germline CDR1 and CDR2: SGDLS and YYNGEE. In DNA form, the CDR3 reads TGTGCCAGCAGCGTCGAACTTAACACTGAAGCTTTCTTT. Its translation: CASSVELNTEAFF. Together with reference TRBV9 and TRBJ1-1, the CDR3 gives the full variable domain: DSGVTQTPKHLITATGQRVTLRCSPRSGDLSVYWYQQSLDQGLQFLIQYYNGEERAKGNILERFSAQQFPDLHSELNLSSLELGDSALYFCASSVELNTEAFFGQGTRLTVV.

CDR3 sequence: CAWSVPGQGASIGQYF. Here the CDR3 DNA reads TGTGCCTGGAGTGTACCAGGACAGGGGGCTAGTATCGGGCAGTACTTC. The chain combines TRBV30 with TRBJ2-7; 11 nucleotides line up with TRBD1. CDR1 is GTSNPN and CDR2 is SVGIG in the germline V gene (reference sequence). This CDR3 is built from 16 residues. Trimming took 0 bases from V and 9 from J; bases not matched to a gene: 13. Looking up the rest from reference TRBV30 and TRBJ2-7 gives the full variable domain: SQTIHQWPATLVQPVGSPLSLECTVEGTSNPNLYWYRQAAGRGLQLLFYSVGIGQISSEVPQNLSASRPQDRQFILSSKKLLLSDSGFYLCAWSVPGQGASIGQYFGPGTRLTVT.

CDR3 amino acids: CASTVYLAAGPRNIQYF. In DNA form, the CDR3 reads TGTGCCAGCACCGTATATCTAGCGGCCGGGCCCAGAAACATTCAGTACTTC. V and J are TRBV7-9 and TRBJ2-4; 7 bases map to TRBD2. The germline CDR1 and CDR2 sequences are SEHNR and FQNEAQ (reference sequence). Losses at the gene ends were 7 bases for V and 6 bases for J; bases not matched to a gene: 18. This CDR3 comprises 17 residues.

The J gene is TRBJ2-3, the V gene TRBV11-2, with a possible D match to TRBD2 (6 bases). V was pared by 4 bases and J by 13 bases, with 15 bases between. CDR3 length: 12 amino acids. Germline V gene data show CDR1 as SGHAT and CDR2 as FQNNGV. CDR3: CASSSSGTREYF. The CDR3, as DNA: TGTGCCAGCAGCTCTTCTGGGACTCGGGAGTATTTT. The variable domain in full, completed from reference TRBV11-2 and TRBJ2-3, reads EAGVAQSPRYKIIEKRQSVAFWCNPISGHATLYWYQQILGQGPKLLIQFQNNGVVDDSQLPKDRFSAERLKGVDSTLKIQPAKLEDSAVYLCASSSSGTREYFGPGTRLTVL.

This clone was seen a handful of times. The rearrangement links TRBV6-5 to TRBJ2-2; D unclear. This CDR3 spans 11 amino acids. Germline V gives CDR1 MNHEY, CDR2 SVGAGI. V was pared by 2 bases and J by 9 bases, with 4 bases between. CDR3 DNA: TGTGCCAGCAGTTACGGCCGGGAGCTGTTTTTT. Protein: CASSYGRELFF.

The chain uses TRBV28 and TRBJ2-1, with D possibly matching TRBD1 (5 bases). The CDR3 sequence is 16 residues long. CDR1 is MDHEN and CDR2 is SYDVKM in the germline V gene. Trimming took off 4 bases at V and 2 bases at J, with 15 bases between the two ends. The CDR3 is CASSSRVQPTYNEQFF. CDR3 in DNA: TGTGCCAGCAGTTCCAGGGTCCAGCCTACCTACAATGAGCAGTTCTTC.

The J gene is TRBJ1-5, the V gene TRBV2, with 7 bases lining up with TRBD1. The V gene's germline CDR1 is SNHLY and CDR2 FYNNEI. The CDR3 length is 16 residues. Trimming at V came to 5 bases and at J to 0 bases, leaving 7 bases not matched to a gene. The CDR3 spells CASSHRDSYSNQPQHF. The CDR3 bases are TGTGCCAGCAGTCACCGGGACAGTTATAGCAATCAGCCCCAGCATTTT.

The chain joins TRBV6-2 or TRBV6-3 to TRBJ1-6, with TRBD1 matching 8 bases. The CDR3 loop spans 15 amino acids. Looked up from germline, CDR1 is MNHEY and CDR2 is SVGEGT. Trimming took 0 bases from V and 9 from J; bases not matched to a gene: 4. Here the CDR3 reads CASSYSGQGASPLHF. The CDR3 DNA reads as TGTGCCAGCAGTTACTCTGGACAGGGTGCTTCACCCCTCCACTTT.

This sequence joins TRBV24-1 and TRBJ2-1, with 8 bases fitting TRBD2. Germline V gene sequence: CDR1 KGHDR, CDR2 SFDVKD. The CDR3 runs 13 residues. Trimming took 4 bases from V and 14 from J; bases not matched to a gene: 9. The CDR3 reads CATSDPLAGGEFF. The DNA for the CDR3 is TGTGCCACCAGTGACCCCCTAGCGGGCGGGGAGTTCTTC.

The chain uses TRBV27 and TRBJ2-7, with 7 bases aligning to TRBD1. From germline, CDR1 is MNHEY and CDR2 SMNVEV (reference sequence). The V segment lost 4 bases and the J segment 6 bases; nucleotides outside the gene matches: 12. This CDR3 spans 15 amino acids. The CDR3 loop reads CASSSFSTGKREQYF. The DNA of the CDR3 is TGTGCCAGCAGTTCGTTTTCGACAGGGAAACGCGAGCAGTACTTC.

The gene calls are TRBV5-1 and TRBJ2-3; D is undetermined. Trimming pared 2 bases from V and 0 bases from J, leaving 10 bases between. Germline assignment: CDR1 SGHRS and CDR2 YFSETQ. The CDR3 has 15 residues. The CDR3 nucleotides read TGCGCCAGCAGCTTACCAGCGCCGAGCACAGATACGCAGTATTTT. It codes for CASSLPAPSTDTQYF. The whole variable domain, remainder taken from reference TRBV5-1 and TRBJ2-3, is KAGVTQTPRYLIKTRGQQVTLSCSPISGHRSVSWYQQTPGQGLQFLFEYFSETQRNKGNFPGRFSGRQFSNSRSEMNVSTLELGDSALYLCASSLPAPSTDTQYFGPGTRLTVL.

The chain employs TRBV4-1 and TRBJ2-7, with D possibly being TRBD1 (7 bases). The CDR3 covers 16 residues. V lost 0 bases, J lost 1 base, and 13 bases lay in between. The germline V gene encodes CDR1 MGHRA and CDR2 YSYEKL. CDR3 sequence (DNA): TGCGCCAGCAGCCAAGAATTGGCAGGGGGGTCCTACGAGCAGTACTTC. Residues: CASSQELAGGSYEQYF.

The chain combines TRBV6-6 with TRBJ1-1; possibly TRBD1 for D (5 bases). V was trimmed by 4 bases and J by 4 bases, leaving 13 bases between them. Germline lookup yields CDR1 MNHNY and CDR2 SVGAGI (reference sequence). The CDR3 runs 14 residues. The CDR3 DNA reads as TGTGCCAGCAGTTTGACCCGGGGGGGCACTGAAGCTTTCTTT. This gives the protein CASSLTRGGTEAFF.

The chain uses TRBV27 and TRBJ2-7; 7 bases agree with TRBD1. The CDR3 spans 14 residues. Germline trimming cut 5 bases from V and 2 bases from J; bases unmatched to any gene: 6. CDR1 is MNHEY, CDR2 SMNVEV, per germline (reference sequence). CDR3 nucleotide sequence: TGTGCCAGCAGTAAGACAGGGAAACCCTACGAGCAGTACTTC. Translating gives CASSKTGKPYEQYF.

The rearrangement uses TRBV11-3 and TRBJ1-1; D is perhaps TRBD1 (5 bases). Per germline, CDR1 SGHNT and CDR2 YENEEA. V lost 3 bases and J lost 2, with 16 bases in between. The CDR3 is 16 amino acids. CDR3 residues: CASSFTRTGGNTEAFF. The CDR3 DNA is TGTGCCAGCAGCTTCACGCGTACGGGGGGAAACACTGAAGCTTTCTTT.

The V and J genes are TRBV15 and TRBJ2-1; the match to TRBD2 covers 7 bases. The CDR3 length is 18 residues. The germline gives CDR1 LNHNV, CDR2 YYDKDF (reference sequence). J was trimmed by 0 bases and V by 5 bases; bases with no gene match: 13. CDR3 region: CATSPTNSWEGSYNEQFF. In DNA form, the CDR3 reads TGTGCCACCAGCCCCACCAATTCCTGGGAGGGCTCCTACAATGAGCAGTTCTTC.

This chain joins TRBV14 and TRBJ1-6; possibly TRBD1 for D (6 bases). Trimming shortened V by 0 bases and J by 13 bases, and 7 bases separated the two germline ends. There are 12 residues in the CDR3. CDR1 and CDR2 (germline): SGHDN, FVKESK. Here the CDR3 DNA reads TGTGCCAGCAGCCAAGATGACAGGCCCCTCCACTTT. Amino acid sequence: CASSQDDRPLHF.

The chain is built from TRBV6-4 and TRBJ2-5, with TRBD2 matching over 9 bases. The CDR3 has 16 residues. J gave up 4 bases and V 4 bases, and 10 bases lay outside the gene matches. CDR1 and CDR2 from the germline V gene are MRHNA and SNTAGT. The CDR3 nucleotides read TGTGCCAGCAGTGCCCATGGGCGGGGGGGCCGAGAGACCCAGTACTTC. Protein: CASSAHGRGGRETQYF.

The chain joins TRBV28 to TRBJ1-6, with D possibly being TRBD1 (6 bases). CDR1 MDHEN and CDR2 SYDVKM come from the germline V gene. Trimming took 4 bases from V and 14 from J, leaving 21 bases between them. This CDR3 spans 15 amino acids. This chain's CDR3 is CASSSGQPVHRALHF. CDR3 nucleotides: TGTGCCAGCAGTTCTGGACAGCCCGTTCATCGGGCCCTCCACTTT.

The rearrangement joins TRBV7-3 to TRBJ2-1; D might be TRBD1 (5 bases). CDR3 length: 15 amino acids. V was trimmed by 3 bases and J by 0 bases, leaving 9 bases between them. The germline CDR1 and CDR2 sequences are SGHTA and FQGTGA. The CDR3 protein is CASSFQGSSYNEQFF. In nucleotides, the CDR3 is TGTGCCAGCAGCTTTCAGGGAAGCTCCTACAATGAGCAGTTCTTC.

J is TRBJ2-2 and V is TRBV6-5; D is possibly TRBD2 (6 bases). From germline, CDR1 is MNHEY and CDR2 SVGAGI. V dropped 0 bases and J dropped 8 bases, with 16 bases sitting between them. The CDR3 sequence is 16 residues long. Here the CDR3 reads CASSYSWAGRKGELFF. The CDR3 DNA reads as TGTGCCAGCAGTTACTCTTGGGCAGGGAGGAAAGGGGAGCTGTTTTTT.

The table lists this clone with a few counts. The gene calls are TRBV7-9 and TRBJ2-3, with 10 bases lining up with TRBD2. Looked up from germline, CDR1 is SEHNR and CDR2 is FQNEAQ (reference sequence). CDR3 length: 17 amino acids. J was trimmed by 3 bases and V by 3 bases; bases with no gene match: 9. The CDR3 loop is CASSFGLLAGVTDTQYF. CDR3 DNA: TGTGCCAGCAGCTTTGGACTTCTAGCGGGAGTAACAGATACGCAGTATTTT. The full variable domain, rest sourced from reference TRBV7-9 and TRBJ2-3, is DTGVSQNPRHKITKRGQNVTFRCDPISEHNRLYWYRQTLGQGPEFLTYFQNEAQLEKSRLLSDRFSAERPKGSFSTLEIQRTEQGDSAMYLCASSFGLLAGVTDTQYFGPGTRLTVL.

The CDR3, as DNA: TGTGCCAGCAGAGGGGGTCCCTACGAGCAGTACTTC. Its translation is CASRGGPYEQYF. This sequence joins TRBV7-9 and TRBJ2-7, with D possibly TRBD1 on 6 matching bases. The CDR3 extends over 12 amino acids. V lost 6 bases and J lost 2, with 8 bases in between. The germline V gene has CDR1 SEHNR and CDR2 FQNEAQ (reference sequence).

There are a few counts of this clone. The gene calls are TRBV11-3 and TRBJ1-4, with D uncertain. The CDR3 is made up of 14 amino acids. CDR1 and CDR2 (germline): SGHNT, YENEEA. V lost 5 bases and J 3 bases, leaving 10 bases between the germline ends. The CDR3 nucleotides are TGTGCCAGCAGCCTACAGCCTTCTAATGAAAAACTGTTTTTT. It translates to CASSLQPSNEKLFF. Full variable domain (remainder filled in from reference TRBV11-3 and TRBJ1-4): EAGVVQSPRYKIIEKKQPVAFWCNPISGHNTLYWYLQNLGQGPELLIRYENEEAVDDSQLPKDRFSAERLKGVDSTLKIQPAELGDSAVYLCASSLQPSNEKLFFGSGTQLSVL.

The V call is TRBV28, the J call TRBJ2-7, with D hard to call. The CDR3 is 11 residues long. V was clipped by 6 bases and J by 5 bases, with 8 bases between them. Germline-derived CDR1 and CDR2 are MDHEN and SYDVKM. This CDR3 is CASRAVDEQYF. The CDR3 DNA reads as TGTGCCAGCAGGGCAGTCGACGAGCAGTACTTC.

This clone was counted only a few times. The chain joins TRBV19 to TRBJ2-7, with 10 bases matching TRBD2. This CDR3 comprises 14 residues. Germline assignment: CDR1 LNHDA and CDR2 SQIVND (reference sequence). Unmatched junction bases numbered 5, after V lost 7 bases and J lost 2 bases. CDR3 nucleotides: TGTGCCAGTAATGAGCGGGAGGGCCCCTACGAGCAGTACTTC. Protein product: CASNEREGPYEQYF.

This clone was detected once. This chain links TRBV28 with TRBJ2-7; a weak D match, TRBD1 (5 bases). CDR1 and CDR2 (germline): MDHEN, SYDVKM. The CDR3 is made up of 12 amino acids. The germline V and J ends were trimmed by 4 bases and 3 bases, with 7 bases remaining between them. The DNA of the CDR3 is TGTGCCAGCAGTTGGGGCAGCTACGAGCAGTACTTC. Its protein is CASSWGSYEQYF. The full variable domain, completed using reference TRBV28 and TRBJ2-7, is DVKVTQSSRYLVKRTGEKVFLECVQDMDHENMFWYRQDPGLGLRLIYFSYDVKMKEKGDIPEGYSVSREKKERFSLILESASTNQTSMYLCASSWGSYEQYFGPGTRLTVT.

This chain connects TRBV5-1 to TRBJ2-5; possible D gene TRBD1, 6 bases. Germline CDR1 and CDR2: SGHRS and YFSETQ. V dropped 3 bases and J dropped 5 bases, with 17 bases sitting between them. The length of the CDR3 is 15 residues. CDR3: CASSSLPRTAETQYF. The CDR3, as DNA: TGCGCCAGCAGCTCGTTGCCCCGGACAGCCGAGACCCAGTACTTC. Together with reference TRBV5-1 and TRBJ2-5, the CDR3 gives the full variable domain: KAGVTQTPRYLIKTRGQQVTLSCSPISGHRSVSWYQQTPGQGLQFLFEYFSETQRNKGNFPGRFSGRQFSNSRSEMNVSTLELGDSALYLCASSSLPRTAETQYFGPGTRLLVL.

This clone was found a few times. The V and J genes are TRBV19 and TRBJ1-2; TRBD1 matches at 8 bases. The J segment lost 3 bases and the V segment lost 3 bases, leaving 6 bases of the junction unmatched. Per germline, CDR1 LNHDA and CDR2 SQIVND (reference sequence). The CDR3 covers 15 residues. The DNA for the CDR3 is TGTGCCAGTAGTATCTCAGGGGGCCTCGACTATGGCTACACCTTC. Translated, it gives CASSISGGLDYGYTF.

The rearrangement uses TRBV2 and TRBJ1-2; 11 bases agree with TRBD1. Germline-derived CDR1 and CDR2 are SNHLY and FYNNEI. The CDR3 has 14 residues. V was clipped by 6 bases and J by 8 bases; unmatched bases: 8. Written as DNA, the CDR3 is TGTGCCAGCAGCGGACAGGGGGCGGCGGGGGGCTACACCTTC. Its translation is CASSGQGAAGGYTF.

The chain links TRBV28 to TRBJ2-1, with TRBD2 as a possible D gene (5 bases). V was cut by 3 bases and J by 6 bases, with 24 bases left in between. Germline-derived CDR1 and CDR2 are MDHEN and SYDVKM. The CDR3 loop spans 18 amino acids. The CDR3 sequence is CASSFPAATTRWVNEQFF. The CDR3 nucleotides are TGTGCCAGCAGTTTCCCAGCGGCAACCACCCGGTGGGTCAATGAGCAGTTCTTC. Supplemented by reference TRBV28 and TRBJ2-1, the full variable domain reads DVKVTQSSRYLVKRTGEKVFLECVQDMDHENMFWYRQDPGLGLRLIYFSYDVKMKEKGDIPEGYSVSREKKERFSLILESASTNQTSMYLCASSFPAATTRWVNEQFFGPGTRLTVL.

The table lists this clone with a count of one. The chain is built from TRBV7-3 and TRBJ2-3, with D possibly being TRBD2 (6 bases). Trimming shortened V by 4 bases and J by 1 base, and 15 bases separated the two germline ends. The germline V gene encodes CDR1 SGHTA and CDR2 FQGTGA. The CDR3 is made up of 16 amino acids. CDR3 protein: CASSSQTRGGTDTQYF. The CDR3 DNA reads as TGTGCCAGCAGCTCGCAGACGCGGGGAGGCACAGATACGCAGTATTTT.